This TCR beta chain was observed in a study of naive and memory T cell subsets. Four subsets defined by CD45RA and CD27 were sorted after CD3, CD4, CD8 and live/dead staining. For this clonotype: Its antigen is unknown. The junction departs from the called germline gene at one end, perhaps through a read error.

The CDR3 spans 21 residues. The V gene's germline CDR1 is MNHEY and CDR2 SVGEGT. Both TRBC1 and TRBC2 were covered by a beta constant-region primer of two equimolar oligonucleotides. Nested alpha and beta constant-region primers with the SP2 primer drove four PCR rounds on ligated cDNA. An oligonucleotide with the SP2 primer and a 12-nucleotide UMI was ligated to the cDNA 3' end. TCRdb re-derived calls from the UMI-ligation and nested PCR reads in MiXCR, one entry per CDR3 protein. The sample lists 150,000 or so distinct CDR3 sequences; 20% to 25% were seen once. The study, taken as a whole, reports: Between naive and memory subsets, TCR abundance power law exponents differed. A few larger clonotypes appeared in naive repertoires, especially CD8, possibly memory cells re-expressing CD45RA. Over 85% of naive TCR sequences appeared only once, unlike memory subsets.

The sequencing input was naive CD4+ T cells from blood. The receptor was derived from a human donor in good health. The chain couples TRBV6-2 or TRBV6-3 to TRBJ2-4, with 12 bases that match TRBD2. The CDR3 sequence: CVSSRSLGLAGRGEAKNIQYF. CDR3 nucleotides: TGTGTCAGCAGCCGATCCTTAGGACTAGCGGGACGAGGGGAGGCCAAAAACATTCAGTACTTC.